This T cell receptor beta chain is drawn from a study of blood T cell repertoires in COVID-19. Study summary: Specimens from acute and convalescent COVID-19 originated in the United States, Italy and Spain. Sources were T cells, B-cell-depleted T cells, or PBMCs; the material itself was cDNA or gDNA.

The assay was immunoSEQ multiplex PCR, and TCRdb's table has in-frame clones only and misses some. This table holds some 96,000 clones, approximately 86% found once. The source is a man older than 75 with acute or convalescent COVID-19. The source material was peripheral blood.

The CDR3, as DNA: TGTGCCAGTAGTCCCGGACACCCCAATCAGCCCCAGCATTTT. This codes for CASSPGHPNQPQHF. The chain couples TRBV19 to TRBJ1-5; weak D call: TRBD1 (5 bases). This CDR3 contains 14 residues. Per the germline V gene, CDR1 is LNHDA and CDR2 is SQIVND (reference sequence). The V and J ends lost 5 bases and 3 bases respectively, with 11 bases between them.